This T cell receptor beta chain was captured in a study of a mutant IDH1 vaccine in newly diagnosed glioma. Overall study: Earlier therapy was either radiotherapy, temozolomide, or both, and most got both.

Indicated time point: week 11, during vaccination. One vaccine dose held 300 ug of mutant IDH1 20-mer peptide and came with topical imiquimod. Those who donated had recent WHO grade 3 or 4 IDH1-mutant, ATRX-lost astrocytomas. The repertoire was sequenced with immunoSEQ multiplex PCR; TCRdb's copy has only in-frame clones and lacks some. Here the sample spans some 59,000 clones, over 75% being singletons. The CDR3 has 15 residues. Looked up from germline, CDR1 is SGHNT and CDR2 is YYREEE (reference sequence). The V segment lost 2 bases and the J segment 4 bases; nucleotides outside the gene matches: 7. In regard to this clone: The antigen is not known.

This sequence was found in a man aged 40-50 years with glioma. The chain is built from TRBV5-4 and TRBJ1-1; 8 nucleotides align to TRBD1. The sample consisted of PBMCs, taken from a glioma patient whose treatment included an IDH1 peptide vaccine. The DNA for the CDR3 is TGTGCCAGCAGCTTCCTGACAGGGGTATTCACTGAAGCTTTCTTT. Its protein is CASSFLTGVFTEAFF.